One sample yielded the 10 T cell receptor beta chains listed below, sequenced in a study of Tregs in tolerant kidney transplant recipients. Sequencing used immunoSEQ multiplex PCR; TCRdb keeps in-frame clones, though not all of them. This sample has about 240,000 clones, with 84% found just once. Sequencing was done on a sample of CD4+ T cells from blood. The source of these receptors is a human donor in good health.

The V and J genes are TRBV6-5 and TRBJ1-1; the match to TRBD1 covers 8 bases. Trimming took 4 bases from V and 1 from J; bases not matched to a gene: 2. This CDR3 spans 14 amino acids. CDR1 and CDR2 from the germline V gene are MNHEY and SVGAGI. The CDR3 spells CASSFDRGNTEAFF. CDR3 DNA: TGTGCCAGCAGTTTCGACAGGGGGAACACTGAAGCTTTCTTT.

The chain employs TRBV11-2 and TRBJ2-1; unclear D gene. The length of the CDR3 is 14 residues. Trimming removed 10 bases from V and 9 bases from J, with 22 bases in between. Germline loops: CDR1 SGHAT, CDR2 FQNNGV. DNA of the CDR3: TGTGCCACCGCTGAGGTGTTGGAGTGGGGTGAGCAGTTCTTC. Translating gives CATAEVLEWGEQFF. Filled out from reference TRBV11-2 and TRBJ2-1, the complete variable domain reads EAGVAQSPRYKIIEKRQSVAFWCNPISGHATLYWYQQILGQGPKLLIQFQNNGVVDDSQLPKDRFSAERLKGVDSTLKIQPAKLEDSAVYLCATAEVLEWGEQFFGPGTRLTVL.

The genes are TRBV11-2 and TRBJ1-3; D is undetermined. Germline V gene sequence: CDR1 SGHAT, CDR2 FQNNGV. Between the trimmed V and J ends, which lost 7 bases and 0 bases, there was a span of 10 bases. This CDR3 is 14 amino acids long. The CDR3 DNA reads TGTGCCAGCAACCGTGGCAGCTCTGGAAACACCATATATTTT. Encoded protein: CASNRGSSGNTIYF.

This chain links TRBV7-9 with TRBJ2-1; TRBD2 agrees at 10 bases. The CDR3 contains 15 residues. The germline V gene encodes CDR1 SEHNR and CDR2 FQNEAQ (reference sequence). The J segment lost 6 bases and the V segment lost 5 bases, leaving 7 bases of the junction unmatched. CDR3 coding DNA: TGTGCCAGCAGCACCCCTAGCGGGGGTACCAATGAGCAGTTCTTC. Residues: CASSTPSGGTNEQFF.

The J gene is TRBJ1-2, the V gene TRBV29-1; 8 bases are shared with TRBD1. CDR1 SQVTM and CDR2 ANQGSEA come from the germline V gene. This CDR3 spans 17 amino acids. V dropped 6 bases and J dropped 4; count of bases not matched to a gene: 19. DNA of the CDR3: TGCAGCGTGGAGGACGGGACAGGCAGGTCTGGTCGCTATGGCTACACCTTC. Translated: CSVEDGTGRSGRYGYTF.

The gene calls are TRBV2 and TRBJ1-2, with 11 bases matching TRBD1. The V gene end was trimmed by 4 bases and the J gene end by 4 bases; junction bases not matched to a gene: 8. There are 16 residues in the CDR3. Germline V lookup: CDR1 SNHLY, CDR2 FYNNEI. DNA for the CDR3: TGTGCCAGCAGTGGGACCCGGACAGGGGGCAGCTATGGCTACACCTTC. Protein sequence: CASSGTRTGGSYGYTF.

This clone was seen only once. The chain combines TRBV7-6 with TRBJ2-7; D unclear. V was clipped by 7 bases and J by 0 bases, with 25 bases between them. The CDR3 is 18 residues long. The germline V gene encodes CDR1 SGHVS and CDR2 FNYEAQ. CDR3 sequence reads: CASNPSLVIATNSYEQYF. DNA of the CDR3: TGTGCCAGCAACCCTAGTCTGGTTATTGCCACCAACTCCTACGAGCAGTACTTC.

The J gene is TRBJ2-5, the V gene TRBV6-1, with D hard to call. CDR1 is MNHNS and CDR2 is SASEGT in the germline V gene. The CDR3 length is 12 residues. Trimming cost V 6 bases and J 3 bases, with 8 bases left between them. This chain's CDR3 is CASSFPKETQYF. The CDR3 DNA reads as TGTGCCAGCAGCTTCCCTAAAGAGACCCAGTACTTC.

Comments on this clone: At the DNA level, this CDR3 is encoded by other sequences in the same sample as well. J is TRBJ2-5 and V is TRBV19; D remains unclear. This CDR3 has 11 amino acids. V lost 3 bases, J lost 4 bases, and 3 bases lay in between. Per germline, CDR1 LNHDA and CDR2 SQIVND (reference sequence). For the CDR3, the DNA is TGTGCCAGTAGTATGGGAGAGACCCAGTACTTC. Translated: CASSMGETQYF.

The V and J genes are TRBV11-2 and TRBJ2-7; 10 positions match TRBD2. The CDR3 has 17 amino acids. V was clipped by 6 bases and J by 3 bases; unmatched bases: 14. CDR1 SGHAT and CDR2 FQNNGV come from the germline V gene. CDR3: CASRGSSGRAGVYEQYF. CDR3 bases: TGTGCCAGCAGGGGGTCCAGCGGGAGGGCTGGAGTCTACGAGCAGTACTTC.